In this sample, the clone carrying this TCR beta chain turned up a few times. Its antigen remains unknown. The donors, aged about 6 to 90, were healthy Caucasians from Russia. These data are taken from a study of blood T cells in healthy people across ages. Study outcomes and limitations: The study found more naive CD4+ cells and higher diversity in long-lived than aged donors. Unsorted PBMCs blocked a conclusive comparison of naive and antigen-experienced cells. Donor CMV status was unknown, possibly confounding expanded clonotype changes.

With a J-beta primer mix and a sample-barcoded 5' primer, a second PCR ran about 6 to 11 cycles. TCRdb called the 5' RACE reads again in MiXCR, with one record for every CDR3 protein. This sample yields 1.5 million to 2 million distinct CDR3 sequences, of which around 50% are seen a single time; 2.1% belongs to the top ten. The length of the CDR3 is 15 residues. Germline loops: CDR1 MNHNY, CDR2 SVGAGI (reference sequence). V lost 3 bases to trimming and J lost 2 bases, with 12 bases between them. Input material: blood. The TCR sequence derives from a woman in her forties in good health. This chain uses TRBV6-6 with TRBJ2-3, with TRBD2 as a possible D gene (7 bases). For the CDR3, the DNA is TGTGCCAGCAGTTATCGTCGGGGGGCCACAGATACGCAGTATTTT. Protein: CASSYRRGATDTQYF.